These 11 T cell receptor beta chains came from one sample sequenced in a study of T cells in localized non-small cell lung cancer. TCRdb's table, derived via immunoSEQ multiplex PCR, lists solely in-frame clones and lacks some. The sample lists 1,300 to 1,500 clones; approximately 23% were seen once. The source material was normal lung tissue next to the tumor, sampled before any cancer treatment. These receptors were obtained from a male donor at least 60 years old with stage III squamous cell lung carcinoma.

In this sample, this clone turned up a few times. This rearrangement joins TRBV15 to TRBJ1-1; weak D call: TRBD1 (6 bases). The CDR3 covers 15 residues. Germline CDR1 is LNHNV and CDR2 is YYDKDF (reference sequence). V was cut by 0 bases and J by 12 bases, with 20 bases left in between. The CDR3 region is CATSREDAGQRSTFF. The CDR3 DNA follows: TGTGCCACCAGCAGAGAAGACGCGGGACAAAGATCGACTTTCTTT.

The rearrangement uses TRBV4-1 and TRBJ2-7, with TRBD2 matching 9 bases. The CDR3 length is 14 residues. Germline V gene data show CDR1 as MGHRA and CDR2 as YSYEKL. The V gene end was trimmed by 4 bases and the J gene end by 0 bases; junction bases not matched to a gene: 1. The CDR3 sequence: CASSLAGASYEQYF. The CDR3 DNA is TGCGCCAGCAGCCTAGCGGGGGCCTCCTACGAGCAGTACTTC.

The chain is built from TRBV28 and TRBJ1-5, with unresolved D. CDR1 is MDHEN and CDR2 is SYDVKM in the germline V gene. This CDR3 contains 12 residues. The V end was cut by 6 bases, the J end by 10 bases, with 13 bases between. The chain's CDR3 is CASSVGSVPQHF. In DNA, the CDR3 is TGTGCCAGCAGCGTAGGTTCAGTCCCCCAGCATTTT.

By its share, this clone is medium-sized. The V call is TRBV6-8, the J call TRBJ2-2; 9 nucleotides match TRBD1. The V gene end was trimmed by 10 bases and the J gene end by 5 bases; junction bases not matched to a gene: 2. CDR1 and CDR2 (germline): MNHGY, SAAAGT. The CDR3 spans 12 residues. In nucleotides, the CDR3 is TGTGCCATCGGGACAGGGACCGGGGAGCTGTTTTTT. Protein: CAIGTGTGELFF.

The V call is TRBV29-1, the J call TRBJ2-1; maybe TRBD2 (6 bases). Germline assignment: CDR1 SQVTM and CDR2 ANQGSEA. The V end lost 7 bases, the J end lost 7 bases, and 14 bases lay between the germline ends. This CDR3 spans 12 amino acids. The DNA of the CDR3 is TGCAGCGGGAGGGCAGGAACGAATGAGCAGTTCTTC. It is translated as CSGRAGTNEQFF.

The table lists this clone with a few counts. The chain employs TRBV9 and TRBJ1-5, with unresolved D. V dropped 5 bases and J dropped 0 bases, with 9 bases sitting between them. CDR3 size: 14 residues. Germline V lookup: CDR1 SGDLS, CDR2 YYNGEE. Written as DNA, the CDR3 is TGTGCCAGCAGTCTACAGCTTAGCAATCAGCCCCAGCATTTT. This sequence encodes CASSLQLSNQPQHF.

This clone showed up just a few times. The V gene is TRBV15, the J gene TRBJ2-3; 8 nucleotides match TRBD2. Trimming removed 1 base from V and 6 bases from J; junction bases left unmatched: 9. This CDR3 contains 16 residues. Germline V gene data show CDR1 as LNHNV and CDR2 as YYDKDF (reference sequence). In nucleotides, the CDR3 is TGTGCCACCAGCAGAGGTGATAGCGGGGATGGGGATACGCAGTATTTT. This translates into CATSRGDSGDGDTQYF.

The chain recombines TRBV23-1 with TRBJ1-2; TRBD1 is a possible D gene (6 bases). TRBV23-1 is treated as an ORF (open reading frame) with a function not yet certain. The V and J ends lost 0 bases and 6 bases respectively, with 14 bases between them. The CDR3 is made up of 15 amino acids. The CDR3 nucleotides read TGCGCCAGCAGTCAATCTGAGTCCGGACAGAATGGCTACACCTTC. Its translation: CASSQSESGQNGYTF.

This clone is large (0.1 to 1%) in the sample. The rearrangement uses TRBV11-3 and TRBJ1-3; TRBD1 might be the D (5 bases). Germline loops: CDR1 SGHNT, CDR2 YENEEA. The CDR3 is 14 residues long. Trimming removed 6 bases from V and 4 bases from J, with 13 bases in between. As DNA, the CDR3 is TGTGCCAGCAGGCCTTCGGGGGGAGGAAACACCATATATTTT. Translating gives CASRPSGGGNTIYF.

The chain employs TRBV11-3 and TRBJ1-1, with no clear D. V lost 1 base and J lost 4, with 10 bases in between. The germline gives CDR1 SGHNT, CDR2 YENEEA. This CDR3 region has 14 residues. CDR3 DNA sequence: TGTGCCAGCAGCTTAGGTACTTGGGGCACTGAAGCTTTCTTT. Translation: CASSLGTWGTEAFF.

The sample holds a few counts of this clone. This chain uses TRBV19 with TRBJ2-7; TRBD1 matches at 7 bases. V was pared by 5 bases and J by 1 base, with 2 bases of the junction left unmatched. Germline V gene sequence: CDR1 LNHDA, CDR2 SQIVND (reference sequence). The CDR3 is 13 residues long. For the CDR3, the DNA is TGTGCCAGTAGTCAGGACAGGTCCTACGAGCAGTACTTC. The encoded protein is CASSQDRSYEQYF.